This entry is about one T cell receptor beta chain. This specimen comes from a study of T cells in Graves' hyperthyroidism and ophthalmopathy. Across the study: Peripheral blood was acquired at first diagnosis, ahead of any therapy whatsoever.

Amplified regions were TCR beta CDR3 sequences from RNA transcripts. HTBI primers were used for first-round RT-PCR of the TCR CDR3. TCRdb reanalysed the multiplex PCR reads using MiXCR and keeps one entry per CDR3 protein. Here the sample spans roughly 99,000 distinct CDR3 sequences, 16% being singletons. The receptor comes from a woman between 50 and 59 years old with Graves' hyperthyroidism. Specimen: blood.

CDR3 protein: CASSELGALEKLFF. The CDR3 bases are TGTGCCAGCAGTGAACTCGGGGCCCTCGAAAAACTGTTTTTT. The chain is built from TRBV6-1 and TRBJ1-4, with D perhaps TRBD1 (5 bases). Per the germline V gene, CDR1 is MNHNS and CDR2 is SASEGT. This CDR3 is built from 14 residues. V shed 2 bases and J shed 8 bases, with 12 bases lying between them.